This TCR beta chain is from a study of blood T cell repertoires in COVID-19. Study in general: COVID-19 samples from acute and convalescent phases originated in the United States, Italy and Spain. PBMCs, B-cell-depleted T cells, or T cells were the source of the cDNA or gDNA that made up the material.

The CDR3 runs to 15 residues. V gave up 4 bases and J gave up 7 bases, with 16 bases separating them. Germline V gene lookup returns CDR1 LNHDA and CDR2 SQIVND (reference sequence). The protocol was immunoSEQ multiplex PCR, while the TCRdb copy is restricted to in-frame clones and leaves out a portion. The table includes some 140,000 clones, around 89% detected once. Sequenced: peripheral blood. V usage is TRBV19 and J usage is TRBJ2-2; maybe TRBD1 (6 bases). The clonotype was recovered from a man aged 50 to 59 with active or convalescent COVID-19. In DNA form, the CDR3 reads TGTGCCAGTAGTACCTATAGGGACAATCACGGGGAGCTGTTTTTT. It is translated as CASSTYRDNHGELFF. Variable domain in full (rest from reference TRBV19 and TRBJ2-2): DGGITQSPKYLFRKEGQNVTLSCEQNLNHDAMYWYRQDPGQGLRLIYYSQIVNDFQKGDIAEGYSVSREKKESFPLTVTSAQKNPTAFYLCASSTYRDNHGELFFGEGSRLTVL.